This T cell receptor beta chain was recorded in a study of T-cell memory formation after mild COVID-19. Using constant-segment primers, 5'RACE produced TCR alpha and TCR beta cDNA libraries carrying sample barcodes and UMIs. TCRdb itself ran the 5' RACE reads through MiXCR, one entry per CDR3 protein. The sample holds more than 150,000 distinct CDR3 sequences, about a fifth seen once. CDR1 is DFQATT and CDR2 is SNEGSKA in the germline V gene (reference sequence). The CDR3 length is 14 residues. V dropped 3 bases and J dropped 5; count of bases not matched to a gene: 5. This clonotype was seen a few times.

The sequence derives from a man younger than 30 who had mild COVID-19 (a few samples of this study predate the infection). Cell type and time point are not known. The chain has TRBV20-1 and TRBJ2-5; 11 bases are shared with TRBD2. The specimen sequenced was PBMCs or a T cell subset sorted from them (not recorded which). CDR3 loop: CSASLLAGVETQYF. CDR3 DNA: TGCAGTGCTAGCCTACTAGCGGGGGTTGAGACCCAGTACTTC.